This T cell receptor beta chain was sequenced for a study of blood T cell repertoires in COVID-19. Study context: PBMCs, B-cell-depleted T cells, or T cells provided the cDNA or gDNA that made up the material.

Profiled with immunoSEQ multiplex PCR; TCRdb holds only in-frame clones, not every one. The sample consists of roughly 250,000 clones, around 82% of them appearing once. There are a few counts of this clone. Material: peripheral blood. The receptor was derived from a man in his forties or fifties with active or convalescent COVID-19.

In DNA, the CDR3 is TGTGCCAGCAGCTCTTGGACTAGCGGGGGGGGCCCAGATACGCAGTATTTT. Its translation is CASSSWTSGGGPDTQYF. The gene calls are TRBV11-2 and TRBJ2-3; 15 nucleotides line up with TRBD2. V lost 4 bases to trimming and J lost 4 bases; unmatched junction nucleotides: 6. CDR1 is SGHAT and CDR2 is FQNNGV in the germline V gene. This CDR3 has 17 amino acids.